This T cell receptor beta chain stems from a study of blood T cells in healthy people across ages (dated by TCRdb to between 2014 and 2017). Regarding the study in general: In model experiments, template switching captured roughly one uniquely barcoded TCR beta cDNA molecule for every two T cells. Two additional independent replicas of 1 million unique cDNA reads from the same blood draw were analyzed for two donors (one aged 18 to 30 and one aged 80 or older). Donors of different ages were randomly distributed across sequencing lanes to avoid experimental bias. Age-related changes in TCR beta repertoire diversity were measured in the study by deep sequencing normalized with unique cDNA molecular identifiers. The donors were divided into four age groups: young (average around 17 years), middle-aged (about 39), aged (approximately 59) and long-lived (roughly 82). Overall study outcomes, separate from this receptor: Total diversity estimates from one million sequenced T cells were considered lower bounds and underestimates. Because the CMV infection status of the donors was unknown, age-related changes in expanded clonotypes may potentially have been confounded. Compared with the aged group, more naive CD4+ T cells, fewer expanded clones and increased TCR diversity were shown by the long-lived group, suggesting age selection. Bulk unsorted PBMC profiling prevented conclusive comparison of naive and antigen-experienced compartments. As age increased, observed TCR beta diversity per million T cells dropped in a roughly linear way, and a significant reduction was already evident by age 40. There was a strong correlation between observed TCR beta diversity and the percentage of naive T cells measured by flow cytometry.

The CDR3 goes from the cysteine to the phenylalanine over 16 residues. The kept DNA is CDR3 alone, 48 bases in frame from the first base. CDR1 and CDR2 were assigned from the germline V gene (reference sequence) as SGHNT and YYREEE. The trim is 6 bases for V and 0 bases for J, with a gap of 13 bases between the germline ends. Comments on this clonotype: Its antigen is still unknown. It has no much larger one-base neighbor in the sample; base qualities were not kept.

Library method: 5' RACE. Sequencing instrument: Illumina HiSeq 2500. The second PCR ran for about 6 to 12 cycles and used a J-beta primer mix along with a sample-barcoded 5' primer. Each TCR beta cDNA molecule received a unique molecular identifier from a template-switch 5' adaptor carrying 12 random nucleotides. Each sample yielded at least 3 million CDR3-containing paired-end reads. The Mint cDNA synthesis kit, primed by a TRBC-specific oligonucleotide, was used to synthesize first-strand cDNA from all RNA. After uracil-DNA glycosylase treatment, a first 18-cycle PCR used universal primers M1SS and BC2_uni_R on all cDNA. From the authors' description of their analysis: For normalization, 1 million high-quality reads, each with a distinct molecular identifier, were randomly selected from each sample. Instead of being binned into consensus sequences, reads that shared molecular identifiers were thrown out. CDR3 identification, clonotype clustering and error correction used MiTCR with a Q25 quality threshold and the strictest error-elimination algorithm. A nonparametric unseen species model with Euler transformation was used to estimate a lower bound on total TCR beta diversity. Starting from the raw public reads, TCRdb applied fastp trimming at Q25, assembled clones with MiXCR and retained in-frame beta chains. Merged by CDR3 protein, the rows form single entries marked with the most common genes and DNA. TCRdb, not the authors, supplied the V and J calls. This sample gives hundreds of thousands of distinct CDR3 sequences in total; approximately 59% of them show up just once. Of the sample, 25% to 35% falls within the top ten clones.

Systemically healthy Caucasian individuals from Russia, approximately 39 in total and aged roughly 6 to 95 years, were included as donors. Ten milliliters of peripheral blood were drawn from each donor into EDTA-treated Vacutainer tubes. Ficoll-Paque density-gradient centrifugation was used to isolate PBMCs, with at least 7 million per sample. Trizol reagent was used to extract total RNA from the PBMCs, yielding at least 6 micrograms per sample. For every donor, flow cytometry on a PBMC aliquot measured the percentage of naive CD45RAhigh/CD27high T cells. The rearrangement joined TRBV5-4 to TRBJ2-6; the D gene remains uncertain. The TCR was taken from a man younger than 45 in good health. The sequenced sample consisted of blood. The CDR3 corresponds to CASNIGMSSGANVLTF. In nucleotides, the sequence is TGTGCCAGCAACATTGGAATGAGCTCTGGGGCCAACGTCCTGACTTTC.